Here is one T cell receptor (beta chain) with its context. This specimen comes from a study of monozygotic twins with inflammatory bowel disease. No DNA is given; TCRdb re-called the 5' RACE reads and lists each CDR3 protein once. The sample totals 150,000 to 200,000 distinct CDR3 sequences; its top ten clones hold roughly 3%. Germline CDR1 SGHDN, CDR2 FVKESK. There are 14 residues in the CDR3. The receptor was derived from a human donor with ulcerative colitis or Crohn's disease, or a healthy co-twin of an affected twin (not recorded which). The V gene is TRBV14, the J gene TRBJ2-1; the TCRdb call, TRBD2, lacks DNA for checking. Sequenced sample: blood. This CDR3 is CASSGRVDYNEQFF.